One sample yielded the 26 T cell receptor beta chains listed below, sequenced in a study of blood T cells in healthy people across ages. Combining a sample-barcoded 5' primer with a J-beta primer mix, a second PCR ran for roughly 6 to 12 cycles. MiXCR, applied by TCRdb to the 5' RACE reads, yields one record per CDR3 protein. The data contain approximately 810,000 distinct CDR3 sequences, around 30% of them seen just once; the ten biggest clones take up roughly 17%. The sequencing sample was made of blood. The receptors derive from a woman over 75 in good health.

As DNA, the CDR3 is TGCAGTGCTTCTAGCTCCTACAATGAGCAGTTCTTC. Encoded protein: CSASSSYNEQFF. The genes are TRBV20-1 and TRBJ2-1; D remains ambiguous. Germline CDR1 DFQATT, CDR2 SNEGSKA (reference sequence). The V and J ends lost 5 bases and 0 bases respectively, with 5 bases between them. CDR3 length: 12 residues.

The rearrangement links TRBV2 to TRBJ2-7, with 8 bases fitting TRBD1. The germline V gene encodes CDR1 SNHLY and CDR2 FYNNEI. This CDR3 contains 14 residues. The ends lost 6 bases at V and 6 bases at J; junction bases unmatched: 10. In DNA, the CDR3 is TGTGCCAGCAGGACAGGGGTTGAGTTGGGCGAGCAGTACTTC. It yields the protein CASRTGVELGEQYF.

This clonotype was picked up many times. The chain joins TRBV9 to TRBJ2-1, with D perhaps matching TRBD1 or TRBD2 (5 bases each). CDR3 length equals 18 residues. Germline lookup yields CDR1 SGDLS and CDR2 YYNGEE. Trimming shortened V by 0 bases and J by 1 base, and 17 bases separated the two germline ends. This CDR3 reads CASSVVGTPYPSYNEQFF. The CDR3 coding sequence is TGTGCCAGCAGCGTAGTAGGGACCCCGTACCCTTCCTACAATGAGCAGTTCTTC.

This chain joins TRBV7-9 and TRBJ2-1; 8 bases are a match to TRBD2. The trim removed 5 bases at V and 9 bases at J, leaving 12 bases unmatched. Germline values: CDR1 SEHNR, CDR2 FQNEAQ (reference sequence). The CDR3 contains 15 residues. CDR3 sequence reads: CASSPLAEGVGEQFF. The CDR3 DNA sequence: TGTGCCAGCAGCCCACTAGCGGAGGGCGTCGGTGAGCAGTTCTTC.

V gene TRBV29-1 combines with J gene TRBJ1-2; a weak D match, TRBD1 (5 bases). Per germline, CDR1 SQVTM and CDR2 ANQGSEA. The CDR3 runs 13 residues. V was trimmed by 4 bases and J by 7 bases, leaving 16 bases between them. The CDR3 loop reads CSVVPWGSGGYTF. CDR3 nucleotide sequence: TGCAGCGTTGTCCCTTGGGGGTCGGGTGGCTACACCTTC.

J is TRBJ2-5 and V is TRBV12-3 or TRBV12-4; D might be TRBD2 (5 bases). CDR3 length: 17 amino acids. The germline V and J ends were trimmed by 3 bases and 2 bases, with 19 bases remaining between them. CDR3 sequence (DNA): TGTGCCAGCAGTTTTTCCGGGCAGGCGGCGGGTCAAGAGACCCAGTACTTC. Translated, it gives CASSFSGQAAGQETQYF.

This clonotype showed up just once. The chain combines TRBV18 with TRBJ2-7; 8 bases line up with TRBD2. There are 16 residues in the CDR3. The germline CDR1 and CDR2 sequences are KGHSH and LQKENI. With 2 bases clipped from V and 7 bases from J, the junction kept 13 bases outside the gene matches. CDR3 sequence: CASSPRLRGGNNEQYF. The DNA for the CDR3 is TGTGCCAGCTCACCAAGGCTACGGGGGGGCAACAATGAGCAGTACTTC.

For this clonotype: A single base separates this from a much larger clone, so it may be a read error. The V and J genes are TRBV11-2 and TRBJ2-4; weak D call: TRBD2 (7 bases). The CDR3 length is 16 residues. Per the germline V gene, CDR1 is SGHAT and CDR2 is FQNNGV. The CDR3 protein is CASSLVVGGAGNIQDF. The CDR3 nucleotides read TGTGCCAGCAGCTTAGTCGTGGGGGGGGCCGGAAACATTCAGGACTTC.

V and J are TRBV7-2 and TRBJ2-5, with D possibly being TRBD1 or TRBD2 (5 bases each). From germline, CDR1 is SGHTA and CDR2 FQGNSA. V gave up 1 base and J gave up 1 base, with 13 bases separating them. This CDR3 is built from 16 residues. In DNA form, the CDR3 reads TGTGCCAGCAGCTTAGGACGGGGTGGGGGCCAAGAGACCCAGTACTTC. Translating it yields CASSLGRGGGQETQYF.

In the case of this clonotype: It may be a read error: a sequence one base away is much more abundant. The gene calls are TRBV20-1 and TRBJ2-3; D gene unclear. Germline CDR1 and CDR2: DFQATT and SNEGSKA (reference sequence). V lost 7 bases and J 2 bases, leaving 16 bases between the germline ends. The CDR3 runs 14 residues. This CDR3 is CSVVGSGPTDTQYF. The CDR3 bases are TGCAGTGTGGTGGGGTCTGGACCCACAGATACGCAGTATTTT.

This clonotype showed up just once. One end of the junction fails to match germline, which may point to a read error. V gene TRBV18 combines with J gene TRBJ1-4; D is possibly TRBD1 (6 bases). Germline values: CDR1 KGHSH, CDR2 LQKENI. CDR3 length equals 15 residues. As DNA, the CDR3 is TGTACCAGCTCACCATCGACGTACAGGGACGAAAAACTGTTTTTT. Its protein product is CTSSPSTYRDEKLFF.

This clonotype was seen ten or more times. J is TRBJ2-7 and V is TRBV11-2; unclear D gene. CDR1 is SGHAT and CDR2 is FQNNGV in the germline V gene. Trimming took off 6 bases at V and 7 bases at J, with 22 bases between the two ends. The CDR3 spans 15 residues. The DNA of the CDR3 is TGTGCCAGCAGTCAAAACACGGCGGTCCGATCGGAGCAGTACTTC. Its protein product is CASSQNTAVRSEQYF.

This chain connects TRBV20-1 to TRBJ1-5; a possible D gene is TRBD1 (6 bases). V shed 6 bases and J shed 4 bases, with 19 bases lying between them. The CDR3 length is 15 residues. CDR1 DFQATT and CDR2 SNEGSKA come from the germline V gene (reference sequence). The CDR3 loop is CSATQGPNFNQPQHF. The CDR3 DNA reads TGCAGTGCGACCCAGGGGCCCAATTTTAATCAGCCCCAGCATTTT.

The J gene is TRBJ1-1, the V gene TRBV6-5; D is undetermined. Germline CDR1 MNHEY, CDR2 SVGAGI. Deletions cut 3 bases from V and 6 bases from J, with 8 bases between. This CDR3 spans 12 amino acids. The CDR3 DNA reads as TGTGCCAGCAGTTATGATTACTCTGAAGCTTTCTTT. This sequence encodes CASSYDYSEAFF.

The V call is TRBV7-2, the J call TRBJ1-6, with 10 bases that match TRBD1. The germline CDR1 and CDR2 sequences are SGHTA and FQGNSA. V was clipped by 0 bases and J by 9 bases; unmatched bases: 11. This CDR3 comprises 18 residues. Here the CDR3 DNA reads TGTGCCAGCAGCTTAGCGGTTAGGGACAGGGGTCGGGGTTCACCCCTCCACTTT. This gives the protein CASSLAVRDRGRGSPLHF.

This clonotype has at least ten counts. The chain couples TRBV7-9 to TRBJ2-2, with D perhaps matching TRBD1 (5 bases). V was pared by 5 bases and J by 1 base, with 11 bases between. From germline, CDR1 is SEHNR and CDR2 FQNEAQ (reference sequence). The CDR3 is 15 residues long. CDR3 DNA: TGTGCCAGCAGCCTCGGGCAGGGGAACACCGGGGAGCTGTTTTTT. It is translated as CASSLGQGNTGELFF.

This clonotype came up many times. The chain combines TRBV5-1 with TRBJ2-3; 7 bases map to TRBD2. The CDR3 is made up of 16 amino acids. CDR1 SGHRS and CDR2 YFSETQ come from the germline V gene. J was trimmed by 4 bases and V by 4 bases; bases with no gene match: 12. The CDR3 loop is CASSATGGNIADTQYF. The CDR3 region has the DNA TGCGCCAGCAGCGCCACGGGGGGTAACATCGCAGATACGCAGTATTTT.

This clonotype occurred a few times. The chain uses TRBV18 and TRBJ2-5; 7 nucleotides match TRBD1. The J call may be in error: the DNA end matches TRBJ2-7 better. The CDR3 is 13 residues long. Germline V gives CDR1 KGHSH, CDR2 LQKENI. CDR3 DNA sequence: TGTGCCAGCTCACAAGGGACAGATTACGAGCAGTACTTC. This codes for CASSQGTDYEQYF.

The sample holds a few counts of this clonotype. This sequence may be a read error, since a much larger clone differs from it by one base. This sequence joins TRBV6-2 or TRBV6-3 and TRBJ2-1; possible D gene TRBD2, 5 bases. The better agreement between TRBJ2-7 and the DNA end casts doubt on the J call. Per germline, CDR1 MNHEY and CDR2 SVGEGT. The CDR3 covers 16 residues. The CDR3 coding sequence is TGTGCCAGCAGTCCTCGGGGTCCTAGCTCCTACAATGAGCAGTACTTC. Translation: CASSPRGPSSYNEQYF.

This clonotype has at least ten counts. The CDR3 nucleotides are TGTGCCAGCACCCAACGCTGGGACAGGGTCAAAAATGAGCAGTTCTTC. It codes for CASTQRWDRVKNEQFF. This chain uses TRBV7-2 with TRBJ2-1, with 9 positions matching TRBD1. This CDR3 is 16 amino acids long. Per germline, CDR1 SGHTA and CDR2 FQGNSA. Unmatched junction bases numbered 14, after V lost 7 bases and J lost 7 bases. The complete variable domain, with remaining parts taken from reference TRBV7-2 and TRBJ2-1, reads GAGVSQSPSNKVTEKGKDVELRCDPISGHTALYWYRQSLGQGLEFLIYFQGNSAPDKSGLPSDRFSAERTGGSVSTLTIQRTQQEDSAVYLCASTQRWDRVKNEQFFGPGTRLTVL.

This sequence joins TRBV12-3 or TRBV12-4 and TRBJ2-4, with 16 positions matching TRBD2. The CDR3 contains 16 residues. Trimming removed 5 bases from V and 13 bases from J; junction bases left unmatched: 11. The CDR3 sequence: CASSLGTSGRAREQYF. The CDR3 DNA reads TGTGCCAGCAGTCTCGGGACTAGCGGGAGGGCGAGGGAGCAGTACTTC.

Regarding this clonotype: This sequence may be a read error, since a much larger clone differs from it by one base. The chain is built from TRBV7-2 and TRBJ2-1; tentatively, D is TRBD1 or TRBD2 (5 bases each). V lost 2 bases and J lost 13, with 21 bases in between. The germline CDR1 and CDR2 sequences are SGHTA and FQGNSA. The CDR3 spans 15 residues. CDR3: CASSLQGRNLATQFF. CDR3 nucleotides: TGTGCCAGCAGCTTACAGGGTCGGAACTTAGCGACCCAGTTCTTC.

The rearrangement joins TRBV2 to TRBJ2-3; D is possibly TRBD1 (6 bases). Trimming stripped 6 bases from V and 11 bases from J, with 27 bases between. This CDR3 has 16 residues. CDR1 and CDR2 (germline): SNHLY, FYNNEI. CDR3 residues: CASRPTGTPYVIGQYF. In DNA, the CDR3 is TGTGCCAGCAGGCCCACGGGGACACCTTACGTGATCGGGCAGTATTTT.

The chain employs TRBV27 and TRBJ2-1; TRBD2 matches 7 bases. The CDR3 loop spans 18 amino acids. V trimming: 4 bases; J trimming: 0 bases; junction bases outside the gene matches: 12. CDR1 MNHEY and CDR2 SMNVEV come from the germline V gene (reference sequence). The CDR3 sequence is CASSSPDPSGSSYNEQFF. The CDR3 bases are TGTGCCAGCAGTTCCCCGGATCCTAGCGGCAGCTCCTACAATGAGCAGTTCTTC.

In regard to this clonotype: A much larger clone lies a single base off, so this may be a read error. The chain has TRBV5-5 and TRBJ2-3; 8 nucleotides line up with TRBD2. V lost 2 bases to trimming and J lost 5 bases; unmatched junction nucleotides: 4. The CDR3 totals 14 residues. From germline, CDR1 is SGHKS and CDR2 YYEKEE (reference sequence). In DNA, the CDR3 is TGTGCCAGCAGCTTCGCGGGGGGCAGAGATACGCAGTATTTT. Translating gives CASSFAGGRDTQYF.

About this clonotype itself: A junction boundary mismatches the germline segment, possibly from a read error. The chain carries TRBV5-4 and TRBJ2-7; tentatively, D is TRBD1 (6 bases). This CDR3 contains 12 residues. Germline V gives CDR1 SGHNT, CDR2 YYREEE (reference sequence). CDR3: CTSSRGSYEQYF. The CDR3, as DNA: TGTACCAGCAGCAGGGGCTCCTACGAGCAGTACTTC.